This T cell receptor beta chain was obtained from a study of T-cell memory formation after mild COVID-19. This CDR3 has 13 amino acids. The V gene's germline CDR1 is DFQATT and CDR2 SNEGSKA (reference sequence). Losses at the gene ends were 6 bases for V and 4 bases for J; bases not matched to a gene: 4. TCRdb fed the 5' RACE reads into MiXCR, producing one record per CDR3 protein. The table lists 350,000 to 550,000 distinct CDR3 sequences, roughly 17% of them singletons. This TCR came from a man aged 18 to 30 who had mild COVID-19 (a few samples of this study predate the infection). Cell type and time point are not known. Sequenced material: PBMCs or a T cell subset sorted from them (not recorded which). This chain uses TRBV20-1 with TRBJ1-5; 9 bases match TRBD1. CDR3 residues: CSAGGTGNQPQHF. The CDR3 nucleotides are TGCAGTGCCGGCGGGACAGGGAATCAGCCCCAGCATTTT.